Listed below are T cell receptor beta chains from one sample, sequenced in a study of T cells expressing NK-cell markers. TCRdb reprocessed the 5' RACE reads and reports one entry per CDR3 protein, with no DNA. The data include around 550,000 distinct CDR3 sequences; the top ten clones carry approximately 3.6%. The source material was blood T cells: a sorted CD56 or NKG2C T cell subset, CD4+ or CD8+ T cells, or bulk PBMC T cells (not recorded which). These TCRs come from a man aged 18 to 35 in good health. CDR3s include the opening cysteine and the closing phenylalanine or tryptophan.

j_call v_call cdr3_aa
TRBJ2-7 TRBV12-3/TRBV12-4 CASTGTVKNYEQYF
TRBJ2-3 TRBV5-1 CASSLAGGGLPDTQYF
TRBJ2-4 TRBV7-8 CASSASSGGGAKNIQYF
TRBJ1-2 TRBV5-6 CASSSRHLLYGYTF
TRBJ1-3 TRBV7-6 CASSLERTVGNTIYF
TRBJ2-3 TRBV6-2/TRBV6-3 CASSPGLAGGLDTQYF
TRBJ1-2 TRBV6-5 CASSYPAGHGYTF
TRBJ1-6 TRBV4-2 CASSQDRLQESPLHF
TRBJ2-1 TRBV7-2 CASSSSTSGSTSYNEQFF
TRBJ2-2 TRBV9 CASTAGRDRGTGELFF
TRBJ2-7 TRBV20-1 CSAIYTGGYPYEQYF
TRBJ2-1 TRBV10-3 CAIAGGSGRSSYNEQFF
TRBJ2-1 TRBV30 CAWSIGSEQFF
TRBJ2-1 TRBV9 CASGLAPYNEQFF
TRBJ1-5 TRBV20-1 CSLGQAKDQPQHF
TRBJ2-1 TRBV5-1 CASSLAGASSYNEQFF
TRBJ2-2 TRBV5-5 CASSLVGRAEELFF
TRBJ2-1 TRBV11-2 CASSLAGTQINEQFF
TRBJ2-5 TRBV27 CASSRDVRETQYF
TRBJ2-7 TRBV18 CASSPTGDSYEQYF
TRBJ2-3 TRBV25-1 CASMAGSTDTQYF
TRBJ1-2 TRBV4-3 CASSQDGGTGVTYGYTF
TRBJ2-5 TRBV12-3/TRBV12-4 CASSLYGTSGVQETQYF
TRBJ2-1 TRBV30 CAWSVSLGNEQFF
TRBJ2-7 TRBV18 CASSPQESEQYF
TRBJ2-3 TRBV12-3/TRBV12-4 CASSFSGVGTDTQYF
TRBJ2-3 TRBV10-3 CAISEDRVSDTQYF
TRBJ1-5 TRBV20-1 CSARVGDGGLYQPQHF
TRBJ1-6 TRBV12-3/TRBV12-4 CASSLSVVNSPLHF
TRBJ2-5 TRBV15 CATTRSVAPEETQYF
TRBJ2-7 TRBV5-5 CASSHWRPGLGVKGGSYEQYF
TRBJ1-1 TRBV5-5 CASSLPGGTEAFF
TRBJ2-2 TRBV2 CASNTGDGELFF
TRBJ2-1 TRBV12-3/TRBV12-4 CASTLGPSINEQFF
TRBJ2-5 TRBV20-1 CSARVRALQETQYF
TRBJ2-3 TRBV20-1 CSAKLAGGPSGTQYF
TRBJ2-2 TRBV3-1 CAAQGPGELFF
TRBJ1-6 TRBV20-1 CSAGQTTDPLHF
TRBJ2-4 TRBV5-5 CASSPPTGNKNIQYF
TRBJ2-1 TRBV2 CASSEALRTSRHDEQFF
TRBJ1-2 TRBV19 CASMEAGGYTF
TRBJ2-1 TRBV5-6 CASSRLSGNEQFF
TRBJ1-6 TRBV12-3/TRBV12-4 CASSLGSRASPLHF
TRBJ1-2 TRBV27 CASSLIGSGGYTF
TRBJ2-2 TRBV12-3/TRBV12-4 CALGRRANTGELFF
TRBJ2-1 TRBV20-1 CSASPTRGLRDEQFF
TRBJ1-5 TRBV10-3 CAISPLEGDQPQHF
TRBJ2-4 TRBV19 CASSRLAGDPRSIQYF
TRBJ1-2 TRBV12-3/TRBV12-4 CASSHQQGASGYTF
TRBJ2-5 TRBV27 CASSLYTMDETQYF
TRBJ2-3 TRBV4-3 CASSQERVGLAGGDTQYF
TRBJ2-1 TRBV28 CASSLPQGWRERGNEQFF